Shown below are 2 T cell receptor beta chains from a single sample sequenced in a study of control samples from healthy donors and cancer patients. Clones were sequenced by immunoSEQ multiplex PCR, and TCRdb holds only the in-frame ones, with some missing. This repertoire shows about 190,000 clones, approximately 90% found once; its top ten account for about 2%. Sequencing used blood. Receptors were obtained from a man aged 25 to 40 in good health.

This chain links TRBV5-1 with TRBJ2-6; D might be TRBD2 (5 bases). The CDR3 is made up of 17 amino acids. V dropped 0 bases and J dropped 0 bases, with 10 bases sitting between them. Germline V gene sequence: CDR1 SGHRS, CDR2 YFSETQ. CDR3 sequence reads: CASSLGHTSSGANVLTF. The CDR3 coding sequence is TGCGCCAGCAGCTTGGGACACACTAGCTCTGGGGCCAACGTCCTGACTTTC. Supplemented by reference TRBV5-1 and TRBJ2-6, the full variable domain reads KAGVTQTPRYLIKTRGQQVTLSCSPISGHRSVSWYQQTPGQGLQFLFEYFSETQRNKGNFPGRFSGRQFSNSRSEMNVSTLELGDSALYLCASSLGHTSSGANVLTFGAGSRLTVL.

The chain carries TRBV28 and TRBJ2-3; TRBD2 aligns across 12 bases. J lost 11 bases, V lost 7 bases, and 13 bases had no gene match. CDR1 and CDR2 (germline): MDHEN, SYDVKM. CDR3 length: 15 residues. The CDR3, as DNA: TGTGCCAGCACATCCCCTAGCGGGGGGGCTTTTATGCAGTATTTT. Its translation: CASTSPSGGAFMQYF.